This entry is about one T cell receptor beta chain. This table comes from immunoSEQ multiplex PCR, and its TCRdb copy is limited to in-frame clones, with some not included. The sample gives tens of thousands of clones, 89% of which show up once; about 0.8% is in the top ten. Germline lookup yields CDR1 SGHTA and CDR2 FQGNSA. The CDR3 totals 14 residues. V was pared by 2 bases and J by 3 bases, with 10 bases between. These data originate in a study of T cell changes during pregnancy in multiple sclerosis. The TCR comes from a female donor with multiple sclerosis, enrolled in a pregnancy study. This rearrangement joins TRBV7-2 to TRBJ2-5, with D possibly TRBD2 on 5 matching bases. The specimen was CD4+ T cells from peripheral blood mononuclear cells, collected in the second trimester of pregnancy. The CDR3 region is CASSLFRGEETQYF. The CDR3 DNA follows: TGTGCCAGCAGCTTATTTCGGGGAGAAGAGACCCAGTACTTC.